This TCR beta chain was sequenced for a study of shared clonotypes between healthy human individuals. V was pared by 2 bases and J by 5 bases, with 18 bases between. Germline V gene lookup returns CDR1 SGHVS and CDR2 FQNEAQ. This CDR3 has 16 amino acids. Clones were read by immunoSEQ multiplex PCR, and TCRdb kept only the in-frame ones, dropping some. The table records about 1 million clones, about three quarters of them present only once. The chain employs TRBV7-8 and TRBJ2-5; D is perhaps TRBD2 (5 bases). The sequenced sample was memory CD4+ T cells sorted from blood. Subset noted: CD45RA-negative fraction. This receptor was identified in a man in his late teens or twenties in good health. CDR3 nucleotides: TGTGCCAGCAGCTTAAATCCCAGCCTCTCGGGGGAGACCCAGTACTTC. This encodes CASSLNPSLSGETQYF.